The TCR beta chain under discussion was sequenced for a study of T cells in localized non-small cell lung cancer (dated by TCRdb to the early 2020s). Notes on the research overall: T cell repertoires of 200 to 250 early-stage NSCLC patients were analyzed, with tumors being compared against uninvolved tumor-adjacent lungs. The cohort consisted of roughly 240 treatment-naive NSCLC patients whose localized lung tumors had been resected. A mean age of around 66 years was recorded for the NSCLC patients, of whom 129 were male and 100 to 110 were female. General conclusions and limits of the study: Since the design was exploratory, TCR variables were selected using unadjusted p-values with no false-discovery rate correction. Higher T cell density in blood was associated with longer overall survival, whereas higher clonality in adjacent lung was associated with shorter survival. Because multi-region sequencing of the tumors was not done, intratumor heterogeneity could not be ruled out. A median of 57 of the top 100 tumor clones were detected in paired uninvolved adjacent lung, and 28 of these tumor clones were also found among the top 100 clones of the paired uninvolved adjacent lung. Uninvolved tumor-adjacent lung showed the highest T cell clonality, higher than tumor, which suggests more focused antigenic responses in the adjacent lung.

The CDR3 sequence holds 14 residues, the cysteine and phenylalanine included. The entry retains the CDR3 DNA only, 42 bases that are in frame from base 1. Trimming at the junction amounts to 0 bases on V and 3 bases on J, and the germline ends lie 9 bases apart. Based on the germline V gene (reference sequence), the CDR1 and CDR2 sequences are SGHKS and YYEKEE. A remark on this clone: The antigen this receptor binds is unknown. Nothing much larger sits one base from this clone, and base qualities are not available.

At diagnosis, peripheral blood, uninvolved tumor-adjacent lung and tumor were collected and stored as a combination of fresh-frozen and FFPE material. For TCR repertoire profiling, blood samples were analyzed as peripheral blood mononuclear cells. The immunoSEQ Assay was used to sequence TCR beta CDR3 regions from DNA. In the paper's pipeline: To compute T cell density, TCR beta template counts were normalized to usable DNA, which was estimated by amplifying housekeeping genes. Richness was estimated with the preseqR package, extrapolating to 400,000 templates for PBMC samples and 120,000 templates for tissue samples. Clonality was calculated as one minus Pielou's evenness. Differential abundance testing on productive amino-acid clonotypes, with a minimum total count of 5 and an alpha of 0.1, was used to identify tissue-enriched TCRs. The Jaccard Index and the Morisita Overlap Index were used to measure repertoire overlap between compartments. GLIPH grouped TCR beta CDR3s together with public tetramer-defined viral CDR3s, and a viral motif had to include at least three viral sequences and show V-gene enrichment. In its TCRdb copy, this immuneACCESS table keeps in-frame sequences only and misses some clones. Where compared with another copy, unresolved V genes explain less than half of these, and the others have no known cause. The DNA gave D and trimming, while V, J and clone size come from that table. The table for this sample lists about 40,000 clones; about 87% of them were counted only once. The top ten clones comprise 3% to 4.5% of the sample.

The sample in question was peripheral blood, obtained before any cancer treatment. The sequence derives from a man aged 18 to 50 with stage I lung adenocarcinoma. Recombination connected TRBV5-5 to TRBJ1-1; the D gene is not confidently resolved. In nucleotides, the sequence is TGTGCCAGCAGCTTGGTATTGTCGTACACTGAAGCTTTCTTT. The translation is CASSLVLSYTEAFF. With all but the CDR3 taken from the reference TRBV5-5 and TRBJ1-1 genes, the full variable domain is: DAGVTQSPTHLIKTRGQQVTLRCSPISGHKSVSWYQQVLGQGPQFIFQYYEKEERGRGNFPDRFSARQFPNYSSELNVNALLLGDSALYLCASSLVLSYTEAFFGQGTRLTVV.